Each of the 22 T cell receptor beta chains below was sequenced from the same sample in a study of early T cells in non-severe SARS-CoV-2 infection. TCRdb used MiXCR to reprocess the 5' RACE reads, holding one entry per CDR3 protein. The table shows 75,000 to 95,000 distinct CDR3 sequences, with approximately 15% occurring only once. The input for sequencing was whole blood, taken at baseline. These receptors all come from an adult who was a healthcare worker with PCR-confirmed SARS-CoV-2 infection or an uninfected control (not recorded which).

This clonotype has more than one count but fewer than ten. The rearrangement uses TRBV2 and TRBJ2-3, with 9 bases identical to TRBD2. Trimming removed 8 bases from V and 4 bases from J; junction bases left unmatched: 4. The CDR3 consists of 13 residues. Germline-derived CDR1 and CDR2 are SNHLY and FYNNEI. Here the CDR3 DNA reads TGTGCCAGCGCAGGACTAGCGCCAGATACGCAGTATTTT. It is translated as CASAGLAPDTQYF.

This clonotype came up a few times. The CDR3 sequence: CASSPGQPTQYF. Written as DNA, the CDR3 is TGTGCCAGCAGTCCAGGACAGCCTACGCAGTATTTT. The chain combines TRBV28 with TRBJ2-3; tentative D call: TRBD1 (6 bases). Trimming took off 5 bases at V and 8 bases at J, with 11 bases between the two ends. Germline V lookup: CDR1 MDHEN, CDR2 SYDVKM. This CDR3 region has 12 residues.

This clonotype has more than one count but fewer than ten. J is TRBJ2-7 and V is TRBV6-5; D possibly corresponds to TRBD2 (5 bases). V was clipped by 6 bases and J by 2 bases, with 8 bases between them. The CDR3 has 12 amino acids. Germline values: CDR1 MNHEY, CDR2 SVGAGI. For the CDR3, the DNA is TGTGCCAGCAGAGGCGGGCCCTACGAGCAGTACTTC. It yields the protein CASRGGPYEQYF.

This clonotype has a handful of counts. The chain has TRBV19 and TRBJ2-7; D gene unclear. V was cut by 5 bases and J by 3 bases, with 14 bases left in between. Germline CDR1 LNHDA, CDR2 SQIVND (reference sequence). The CDR3 extends over 14 amino acids. The CDR3 DNA follows: TGTGCCAGTAGTCGCGCTAGATCCGGCTACGAGCAGTACTTC. As protein: CASSRARSGYEQYF.

This clonotype has just a few counts. This rearrangement joins TRBV20-1 to TRBJ2-7, with unresolved D. The CDR3 consists of 13 residues. V lost 0 bases to trimming and J lost 5 bases, with 11 bases between them. CDR1 is DFQATT, CDR2 SNEGSKA, per germline (reference sequence). For the CDR3, the DNA is TGCAGTGCTAGAGAATCGGGTGAGAACGAGCAGTACTTC. Translation gives CSARESGENEQYF.

This clonotype appeared a few times. This chain joins TRBV19 and TRBJ2-3; 9 bases match TRBD2. This CDR3 spans 15 amino acids. Trimming removed 5 bases from V and 4 bases from J; junction bases left unmatched: 7. In germline, CDR1 is LNHDA, CDR2 SQIVND (reference sequence). CDR3 DNA: TGTGCCAGTAGTGCCATTGCGGGAGGGCCAGATACGCAGTATTTT. Its translation: CASSAIAGGPDTQYF.

This clonotype was seen at least ten times. The chain uses TRBV20-1 and TRBJ1-2, with 7 bases lining up with TRBD1. J was trimmed by 4 bases and V by 8 bases; bases with no gene match: 7. This CDR3 contains 12 residues. Germline CDR1 DFQATT, CDR2 SNEGSKA (reference sequence). In DNA form, the CDR3 reads TGCAGTAACAACAGGGGATCCTATGGCTACACCTTC. It codes for CSNNRGSYGYTF.

This clonotype was observed a handful of times. This chain connects TRBV30 to TRBJ1-3, with D perhaps matching TRBD1 (6 bases). This CDR3 has 13 amino acids. Germline CDR1 GTSNPN, CDR2 SVGIG (reference sequence). The germline V and J ends were trimmed by 2 bases and 1 base, with 6 bases remaining between them. This chain's CDR3 is CAWSRGSGNTIYF. In nucleotides, the CDR3 is TGTGCCTGGAGTAGGGGGTCTGGAAACACCATATATTTT.

This clonotype was recorded a few times. V usage is TRBV20-1 and J usage is TRBJ2-3, with TRBD2 matching 11 bases. Germline V CDR1 and CDR2: DFQATT, SNEGSKA (reference sequence). V trimming: 6 bases; J trimming: 4 bases; junction bases outside the gene matches: 6. The CDR3 extends over 14 amino acids. In nucleotides, the CDR3 is TGCAGTGCCCGTGAACTAGCGGGAGCAGATACGCAGTATTTT. This codes for CSARELAGADTQYF.

In this sample, this clonotype turned up many times. The chain joins TRBV19 to TRBJ1-5, with no clear D. Germline V gives CDR1 LNHDA, CDR2 SQIVND (reference sequence). Trimming took 3 bases from V and 5 from J, leaving 5 bases between them. CDR3 length: 12 amino acids. The CDR3 DNA reads TGTGCCAGTAGTATCACATATCAGCCCCAGCATTTT. Protein product: CASSITYQPQHF.

The rearrangement uses TRBV7-9 and TRBJ2-1, with D perhaps matching TRBD1 (5 bases). Trimming cost V 0 bases and J 8 bases, with 5 bases left between them. Per germline, CDR1 SEHNR and CDR2 FQNEAQ (reference sequence). The CDR3 length is 12 residues. CDR3 nucleotides: TGTGCCAGCAGCTTAGCCAGGGATGAGCAGTTCTTC. This codes for CASSLARDEQFF.

This clonotype was found a few times. The rearrangement uses TRBV27 and TRBJ1-1; D might be TRBD1 (5 bases). Germline V gene data show CDR1 as MNHEY and CDR2 as SMNVEV (reference sequence). The V end lost 2 bases, the J end lost 1 base, and 8 bases lay between the germline ends. The length of the CDR3 is 14 residues. The DNA for the CDR3 is TGTGCCAGCAGTTTAAGGGACCCGAACACTGAAGCTTTCTTT. Encoded protein: CASSLRDPNTEAFF.

The CDR3 nucleotides are TGCGCCAGCAGCCAAGAAAGAACCGTGGCAGCCTTTAATGAAAAACTGTTTTTT. Translated: CASSQERTVAAFNEKLFF. The chain joins TRBV4-1 to TRBJ1-4; unclear D gene. Between the trimmed V and J ends, which lost 0 bases and 4 bases, there was a span of 18 bases. CDR3 length: 18 amino acids. Per germline, CDR1 MGHRA and CDR2 YSYEKL.

This clonotype is labeled as medium-sized. This rearrangement joins TRBV6-1 to TRBJ1-1, with D maybe TRBD1 (6 bases). Germline V gene data show CDR1 as MNHNS and CDR2 as SASEGT. The CDR3 length is 14 residues. The ends were cut back, 8 bases at V and 2 bases at J, with 15 bases in the middle. This chain's CDR3 is CASGRGMGNTEAFF. CDR3 DNA: TGTGCCAGCGGCAGGGGAATGGGAAACACTGAAGCTTTCTTT.

This clonotype was seen more than once but under ten times. The chain combines TRBV28 with TRBJ2-5; D gene ambiguous. The length of the CDR3 is 13 residues. V was cut by 5 bases and J by 3 bases, with 10 bases left in between. CDR1 is MDHEN, CDR2 SYDVKM, per germline. CDR3 loop: CASSSSDKETQYF. CDR3 nucleotides: TGTGCCAGCAGTAGTAGTGATAAAGAGACCCAGTACTTC.

The J gene is TRBJ1-3, the V gene TRBV20-1; 10 bases agree with TRBD1. Germline V gene data show CDR1 as DFQATT and CDR2 as SNEGSKA (reference sequence). V was clipped by 6 bases and J by 5 bases; unmatched bases: 7. The CDR3 is 14 residues long. The CDR3 region is CSASDRGARNTIYF. The CDR3 region has the DNA TGCAGTGCCTCGGACAGGGGGGCAAGAAACACCATATATTTT.

This chain uses TRBV20-1 with TRBJ2-3, with D possibly matching TRBD2 (6 bases). Per the germline V gene, CDR1 is DFQATT and CDR2 is SNEGSKA (reference sequence). Between the trimmed V and J ends, which lost 6 bases and 2 bases, there was a span of 15 bases. This CDR3 contains 14 residues. DNA of the CDR3: TGCAGTGCCCTTAGCGGAGACTACACAGATACGCAGTATTTT. This gives the protein CSALSGDYTDTQYF.

The rearrangement uses TRBV6-5 and TRBJ2-7, with TRBD2 matching over 13 bases. CDR3 size: 16 residues. From germline, CDR1 is MNHEY and CDR2 SVGAGI. Trimming took 5 bases from V and 5 from J; bases not matched to a gene: 9. CDR3 region: CASSHWTSGRGHEQYF. The CDR3 DNA reads TGTGCCAGCAGTCACTGGACTAGCGGGAGAGGCCACGAGCAGTACTTC.

This clonotype was recorded a few times. The rearrangement joins TRBV6-6 to TRBJ2-7; 9 positions match TRBD1. Germline V gives CDR1 MNHNY, CDR2 SVGAGI (reference sequence). The CDR3 runs 15 residues. The junction had 11 bases not matched to a gene; V was cut back by 6 bases and J by 5 bases. CDR3 coding DNA: TGTGCCAGCAGGATCGGGACAGGGTTGAGGAACGAGCAGTACTTC. This encodes CASRIGTGLRNEQYF.

This clonotype was picked up many times. This chain connects TRBV4-1 to TRBJ2-5; the D gene is possibly TRBD2 (5 bases). V lost 0 bases and J 5 bases, leaving 16 bases between the germline ends. This CDR3 is built from 16 residues. Germline V CDR1 and CDR2: MGHRA, YSYEKL. This CDR3 reads CASSQDFGDPGETQYF. In nucleotides, the CDR3 is TGCGCCAGCAGCCAAGATTTCGGGGATCCTGGGGAGACCCAGTACTTC.

Turning to this clonotype: The DNA is left out, because the CDR3 cannot be placed on it with certainty; the CDR3 is given as TCRdb lists it. The V call is TRBV6-6, the J call TRBJ2-7; TRBD1, the D gene given by the table, was not confirmed from the DNA. CDR1 is MNHNY, CDR2 SVGAGI, per germline (reference sequence). The CDR3 totals 15 residues, both ends included. The CDR3 reads CASSHVGQGALGWYF.

J is TRBJ2-5 and V is TRBV28; D is ambiguous. CDR1 is MDHEN, CDR2 SYDVKM, per germline. Trimming stripped 7 bases from V and 2 bases from J, with 5 bases between. The CDR3 covers 11 residues. The CDR3 reads CASKGQETQYF. The CDR3, as DNA: TGTGCCAGCAAAGGGCAAGAGACCCAGTACTTC.